The T cell receptor beta chain under discussion was sequenced for a study of response to subunit inactivated influenza vaccine. TCRdb used MiXCR to reprocess the RT-PCR reads, holding one entry per CDR3 protein. The table shows some 500,000 distinct CDR3 sequences, with around 25% occurring only once. Overall study results and limits: A suggestion made by the authors is that each seasonal influenza vaccination recruits few new T cells.

This CDR3 spans 14 amino acids. V lost 5 bases and J 6 bases, leaving 16 bases between the germline ends. Germline-derived CDR1 and CDR2 are SGHTA and FQGNSA. This clonotype was seen only a few times. Antigen: not known. This clonotype was obtained from a man in his fifties or sixties who received an inactivated influenza vaccine. The chain combines TRBV7-2 with TRBJ1-2; D not resolved. Specimen: CD4+ T cells sorted from PBMCs, collected roughly 5 days after vaccination. DNA of the CDR3: TGTGCCAGCAGCCTAGGGCCGGTTAGGAATGGCTACACCTTC. Its translation: CASSLGPVRNGYTF.